The rows below give T cell receptor beta chains drawn from one sample of a study of blood T cell repertoires in COVID-19. Profiled with immunoSEQ multiplex PCR; TCRdb holds only in-frame clones, not every one. The table shows approximately 150,000 clones, with roughly 84% occurring only once. The sequenced material came from peripheral blood. These receptors were collected from a woman aged 80 or over with acute or convalescent COVID-19. CDR3s include the opening cysteine and the closing phenylalanine or tryptophan. D genes are given only for firm matches. The size of a clone is reported for some rows only, either as once, few or many, or as a class for expanded clones.

cdr3_aa,cdr3_nt,j_call,v_call,clone_size,d_call
CASSLTGTGGNQPQHF,TGTGCCAGCAGCCTCACCGGGACAGGTGGCAATCAGCCCCAGCATTTT,TRBJ1-5,TRBV11-2,-,TRBD1
CALQDRDRGSGGYTF,TGTGCACTACAAGACCGGGACAGGGGTTCAGGTGGCTACACCTTC,TRBJ1-2,TRBV30,-,TRBD1
CASGLVKDFGTGASLFGGYTF,TGTGCTAGTGGTTTGGTAAAGGATTTTGGGACAGGGGCATCCTTATTCGGTGGCTACACCTTC,TRBJ1-2,TRBV12-5,-,TRBD1
CASSRLGHGTDTQYF,TGCGCCAGCAGCCGATTGGGACATGGCACAGATACGCAGTATTTT,TRBJ2-3,TRBV5-1,few,-
CASSSHNNYGYTF,TGTGCCAGCAGTTCACACAATAACTATGGCTACACCTTC,TRBJ1-2,TRBV6-4,-,-
CAISEGGQPQHF,TGTGCCATCAGTGAGGGCGGTCAGCCCCAGCATTTT,TRBJ1-5,TRBV10-3,-,-
CASVGRQGGQPQHF,TGTGCCAGTGTGGGGCGACAGGGAGGACAGCCCCAGCATTTT,TRBJ1-5,TRBV19,once,TRBD1
CASSREAGADYGYTF,TGTGCCAGCTCCCGCGAGGCAGGGGCGGACTATGGCTACACCTTC,TRBJ1-2,TRBV6-4,-,-
CAWSKRLTTNEKLFF,TGTGCCTGGAGTAAGCGCCTGACGACTAATGAAAAACTGTTTTTT,TRBJ1-4,TRBV30,few,-
CASSLAVSGAQPQHF,TGTGCCAGCAGCTTGGCCGTGTCCGGTGCTCAGCCCCAGCATTTT,TRBJ1-5,TRBV5-5,-,-
CASSQELPHRGYEQYF,TGTGCCAGCAGCCAAGAATTACCTCATAGGGGCTACGAGCAGTACTTC,TRBJ2-7,TRBV3-1/TRBV3-2,few,-
CASSLGGTSGMTDTQYF,TGTGCCAGCAGCTTAGGGGGGACTAGCGGGATGACAGATACGCAGTATTTT,TRBJ2-3,TRBV7-9,-,TRBD2
CASSGGRVETQYF,TGTGCCAGTAGTGGAGGACGGGTCGAGACCCAGTACTTC,TRBJ2-5,TRBV19,-,-
CASSQDRGADEQFF,TGCGCCAGCAGCCAAGATCGTGGGGCCGATGAGCAGTTCTTC,TRBJ2-1,TRBV4-3,-,-
CASSRTGTGAYEQYF,TGTGCCAGCAGTCGGACCGGGACAGGGGCCTACGAGCAGTACTTC,TRBJ2-7,TRBV27,once,TRBD1
CASSQGTGANEKLFF,TGTGCCAGCAGCCAGGGGACAGGGGCTAATGAAAAACTGTTTTTT,TRBJ1-4,TRBV3-1/TRBV3-2,-,TRBD1
CASSLTVSGNTIYF,TGTGCCAGCAGCTTAACAGTCTCTGGAAACACCATATATTTT,TRBJ1-3,TRBV7-8,-,-
CASSIDLAGTEAFF,TGTGCCAGTAGTATTGACTTGGCGGGCACTGAAGCTTTCTTT,TRBJ1-1,TRBV19,once,-
CASSLVGGPSYEQYF,TGCGCCAGCAGCTTGGTCGGGGGTCCCTCCTACGAGCAGTACTTC,TRBJ2-7,TRBV5-1,-,-
CASSEPQGSSYNEQFF,TGTGCCAGCAGTGAACCCCAGGGAAGCTCCTACAATGAGCAGTTCTTC,TRBJ2-1,TRBV25-1,-,-
CASSQVLGGGPGDTQYF,TGCGCCAGCAGCCAAGTCTTGGGGGGGGGCCCGGGAGATACGCAGTATTTT,TRBJ2-3,TRBV4-3,-,-
CASSEPRSNTGELFF,TGCGCCAGCAGTGAGCCCCGTTCGAACACCGGGGAGCTGTTTTTT,TRBJ2-2,TRBV10-2,-,-
CASGLEPLGTAAYEQYF,TGCGCCAGCGGCCTAGAGCCATTGGGGACAGCTGCCTACGAGCAGTACTTC,TRBJ2-7,TRBV5-1,-,TRBD1
CASSSLQGAGNTEAFF,TGTGCCAGCAGTTCCCTACAGGGGGCGGGGAACACTGAAGCTTTCTTT,TRBJ1-1,TRBV6-2/TRBV6-3,-,TRBD1
CASSSGQVNTEAFF,TGTGCCAGCAGCTCGGGACAGGTGAACACTGAAGCTTTCTTT,TRBJ1-1,TRBV7-2,-,TRBD1
CASSYGNRVGNSPLHF,TGTGCCAGCAGTTACGGAAACAGGGTAGGGAATTCACCCCTCCACTTT,TRBJ1-6,TRBV6-6,-,-
CASSVGRSSGANVLTF,TGTGCCAGCAGTGTTGGTAGAAGCTCTGGGGCCAACGTCCTGACTTTC,TRBJ2-6,TRBV2,-,-
CAWEGRMTGRATEAFF,TGTGCCTGGGAAGGAAGAATGACAGGGCGAGCCACTGAAGCTTTCTTT,TRBJ1-1,TRBV30,-,TRBD1
CASSSPGSPLHF,TGTGCCAGCAGTTCGCCAGGGTCACCCCTCCACTTT,TRBJ1-6,TRBV12-3/TRBV12-4,-,-
CASSLQGGEQFF,TGCGCCAGCAGCCTTCAGGGGGGTGAGCAGTTCTTC,TRBJ2-1,TRBV4-3,-,-
CARRKPGQGAYSGNTIYF,TGTGCCAGACGAAAACCGGGACAGGGGGCTTATTCTGGAAACACCATATATTTT,TRBJ1-3,TRBV19,-,TRBD1
CSANEGPNTEAFF,TGCAGTGCTAATGAGGGCCCGAACACTGAAGCTTTCTTT,TRBJ1-1,TRBV20-1,-,-
CASSLFALTSGEETQYF,TGTGCCAGCAGCTTATTCGCACTCACTAGCGGGGAAGAGACCCAGTACTTC,TRBJ2-5,TRBV7-8,-,TRBD2
CASSQGTGVSDTQYF,TGTGCCAGCAGCCAAGGGACAGGGGTGTCAGATACGCAGTATTTT,TRBJ2-3,TRBV3-1/TRBV3-2,-,TRBD1
CASRGHFNQPQHF,TGTGCCAGTAGAGGACATTTCAATCAGCCCCAGCATTTT,TRBJ1-5,TRBV19,-,-
CASSQVGRAFNLYEQYF,TGTGCCAGCAGCCAAGTGGGCAGGGCCTTTAACCTCTACGAGCAGTACTTC,TRBJ2-7,TRBV3-1/TRBV3-2,-,-
CASSLAQRDYEQYF,TGTGCCAGCAGCTTAGCACAACGGGACTACGAGCAGTACTTC,TRBJ2-7,TRBV11-2,-,-
CASSPQAGNTEAFF,TGTGCCAGCAGCCCTCAGGCGGGGAACACTGAAGCTTTCTTT,TRBJ1-1,TRBV2,-,-
CASSDPFRGLGGYTF,TGTGCCAGCAGTGACCCTTTTAGAGGACTCGGGGGCTACACCTTC,TRBJ1-2,TRBV6-2/TRBV6-3,-,-
CASSLALTGGSYNSPLHF,TGCGCCAGCAGCTTGGCCCTCACAGGGGGCTCCTATAATTCACCCCTCCACTTT,TRBJ1-6,TRBV5-1,-,TRBD1
CASSFKGSHEAFF,TGTGCCAGCAGCTTCAAGGGGTCACATGAAGCTTTCTTT,TRBJ1-1,TRBV7-2,-,-
CASSRDRIADEQYF,TGCGCCAGCAGCCGCGACAGGATTGCCGACGAGCAGTACTTC,TRBJ2-7,TRBV5-1,-,-